This T cell receptor (beta chain) came from a study of T cell responses to AZD1222 COVID-19 vaccine. Whole-study results and caveats: With two AZD1222 doses given, Spike-specific TCR breadth and depth both rose. Dominant CD4 TCR responses targeted spike regions 160-218 and 743-854. Reports indicate that nearly half of spike-specific TCRs are directed at unmutated variant regions.

In the case of this clone: No antigen is known for it.

The assay was immunoSEQ multiplex PCR, and TCRdb's table has in-frame clones only and misses some. Of 120,000 to 150,000 clones listed, approximately 78% were seen once; the top ten hold 4.1%. Germline V gene sequence: CDR1 SGHTA, CDR2 FQGNSA. CDR3 length: 13 amino acids. Trimming shortened V by 5 bases and J by 1 base, and 5 bases separated the two germline ends. Sample: peripheral blood, taken on day 0 of MenACWY control vaccination. The source of this sequence is an adult in good health. The chain is built from TRBV7-2 and TRBJ2-2; D is uncertain. CDR3 DNA sequence: TGTGCCAGCAGCACGCAGAACACCGGGGAGCTGTTTTTT. Its protein is CASSTQNTGELFF. Full variable domain (rest looked up from reference TRBV7-2 and TRBJ2-2): GAGVSQSPSNKVTEKGKDVELRCDPISGHTALYWYRQSLGQGLEFLIYFQGNSAPDKSGLPSDRFSAERTGGSVSTLTIQRTQQEDSAVYLCASSTQNTGELFFGEGSRLTVL.